The 18 T cell receptor beta chains below all came from one sample that was sequenced in a study of cytomegalovirus exposure and HLA in healthy donors (dated by TCRdb to about 2017). Library creation used the immunoSEQ multiplex PCR assay. The multiplex PCR relied on a mix of 60 forward primers for TCR Vbeta segments and 13 reverse primers for TCR Jbeta segments. Sourced from immuneACCESS, this table was stored by TCRdb with only in-frame sequences that have V and J called. A share of the clones is absent; for the studies checked, an unresolved V gene accounts for under half, and the remainder has no known explanation. For this sample the table gives about 140,000 clones, of which 70% were detected only once. The ten largest make up 1.5% to 2% of the sample. The sequenced sample was PBMCs. The receptors derive from a woman between 25 and 40 years old in good health and CMV-seronegative.

This chain joins TRBV7-9 and TRBJ2-2; D ambiguous. Per germline, CDR1 SEHNR and CDR2 FQNEAQ (reference sequence). Trimming took 10 bases from V and 4 from J, leaving 19 bases between them. The CDR3 has 15 amino acids. The CDR3 DNA reads TGTGCCACCGGAGACCGGCCGGCCGGCACCGGGGAGCTGTTTTTT. Residues: CATGDRPAGTGELFF. The entire variable domain, with the rest obtained from reference TRBV7-9 and TRBJ2-2, is as follows: DTGVSQNPRHKITKRGQNVTFRCDPISEHNRLYWYRQTLGQGPEFLTYFQNEAQLEKSRLLSDRFSAERPKGSFSTLEIQRTEQGDSAMYLCATGDRPAGTGELFFGEGSRLTVL.

The rearrangement uses TRBV19 and TRBJ1-3; possible D gene TRBD1, 5 bases. Germline V gene lookup returns CDR1 LNHDA and CDR2 SQIVND (reference sequence). The CDR3 is 14 amino acids. The V and J ends lost 8 bases and 4 bases respectively, with 15 bases between them. CDR3 coding DNA: TGTGCCAGTGCCCCACAGGATAGAGGAAACACCATATATTTT. It translates to CASAPQDRGNTIYF.

This chain links TRBV7-3 with TRBJ2-3; 7 nucleotides agree with TRBD2. Trimming cost V 2 bases and J 0 bases; bases outside gene matches: 2. Germline CDR1 is SGHTA and CDR2 is FQGTGA. The CDR3 sequence is 15 residues long. The CDR3 region is CASSLWGGSTDTQYF. CDR3 sequence (DNA): TGTGCCAGCAGCTTATGGGGGGGGAGCACAGATACGCAGTATTTT.

The chain recombines TRBV6-1 with TRBJ2-5, with a possible D match to TRBD1 (6 bases). The germline CDR1 and CDR2 sequences are MNHNS and SASEGT. V gave up 1 base and J gave up 4 bases, with 10 bases separating them. CDR3 length: 14 amino acids. CDR3 sequence (DNA): TGTGCCAGCAGTGAAGGGATGGGGGCAGAGACCCAGTACTTC. It encodes CASSEGMGAETQYF.

The chain links TRBV30 to TRBJ2-3; possible D gene TRBD2, 6 bases. The CDR3 totals 14 residues. Trimming cost V 8 bases and J 0 bases, with 15 bases left between them. CDR1 is GTSNPN, CDR2 SVGIG, per germline (reference sequence). The CDR3 DNA is TGTGCCCGTTCGCTAGCGACTAGCACAGATACGCAGTATTTT. Translated: CARSLATSTDTQYF.

This chain uses TRBV5-1 with TRBJ1-3; the D gene is possibly TRBD1 (6 bases). V was cut by 3 bases and J by 0 bases, with 10 bases left in between. The germline gives CDR1 SGHRS, CDR2 YFSETQ. The CDR3 contains 15 residues. Written as DNA, the CDR3 is TGCGCCAGCAGCTGGGGACAAAGCTCTGGAAACACCATATATTTT. This sequence encodes CASSWGQSSGNTIYF.

The sample holds one count of this clone. The chain joins TRBV2 to TRBJ2-7; no reliable D call. The CDR3 sequence is 12 residues long. Germline loops: CDR1 SNHLY, CDR2 FYNNEI. V dropped 6 bases and J dropped 4 bases, with 10 bases sitting between them. The CDR3 region is CASSQERYEQYF. The DNA for the CDR3 is TGTGCCAGCAGCCAAGAGAGATACGAGCAGTACTTC.

This clone was seen only once. The V call is TRBV7-2, the J call TRBJ1-2, with D possibly TRBD1 on 6 matching bases. The V end lost 0 bases, the J end lost 4 bases, and 9 bases lay between the germline ends. CDR1 and CDR2 from the germline V gene are SGHTA and FQGNSA. The CDR3 covers 14 residues. The CDR3 reads CASSLAETGYGYTF. The CDR3 DNA is TGTGCCAGCAGCTTAGCCGAGACAGGCTATGGCTACACCTTC.

The chain uses TRBV7-8 and TRBJ2-7, with 7 bases that match TRBD1. The CDR3 consists of 14 residues. The V gene's germline CDR1 is SGHVS and CDR2 FQNEAQ. After removal of 3 bases from V and 4 bases from J, the junction contained 6 bases not matched to a gene. DNA of the CDR3: TGTGCCAGCAGCTTGACAGGGATCGGGTACGAGCAGTACTTC. Its protein is CASSLTGIGYEQYF. The full variable domain, its missing parts supplied by reference TRBV7-8 and TRBJ2-7, is GAGVSQSPRYKVAKRGQDVALRCDPISGHVSLFWYQQALGQGPEFLTYFQNEAQLDKSGLPSDRFFAERPEGSVSTLKIQRTQQEDSAVYLCASSLTGIGYEQYFGPGTRLTVT.

The chain links TRBV2 to TRBJ2-7, with TRBD1 matching 7 bases. The V segment lost 7 bases and the J segment 4 bases; nucleotides outside the gene matches: 13. Germline CDR1 and CDR2: SNHLY and FYNNEI. The CDR3 is made up of 15 amino acids. CDR3 protein: CASTINRGSQYEQYF. The CDR3 DNA reads as TGTGCCAGCACTATTAACAGGGGATCGCAATACGAGCAGTACTTC.

The rearrangement uses TRBV4-2 and TRBJ1-1; D is ambiguous. Between the trimmed V and J ends, which lost 1 base and 4 bases, there was a span of 10 bases. Germline V CDR1 and CDR2: LGHNA, YNFKEQ. The CDR3 consists of 14 residues. CDR3 in DNA: TGTGCCAGCAGCCAAGGCACTGTCCCCACTGAAGCTTTCTTT. It translates to CASSQGTVPTEAFF.

CDR3 DNA: TGTGCCAGCAGCTTGAGACAGGGAGATCAGCCCCAGCATTTT. Translation gives CASSLRQGDQPQHF. V gene TRBV7-2 combines with J gene TRBJ1-5, with 7 bases that match TRBD1. CDR1 SGHTA and CDR2 FQGNSA come from the germline V gene. V lost 3 bases to trimming and J lost 5 bases; unmatched junction nucleotides: 4. This CDR3 spans 14 amino acids. The complete variable domain, with remaining parts taken from reference TRBV7-2 and TRBJ1-5, reads GAGVSQSPSNKVTEKGKDVELRCDPISGHTALYWYRQSLGQGLEFLIYFQGNSAPDKSGLPSDRFSAERTGGSVSTLTIQRTQQEDSAVYLCASSLRQGDQPQHFGDGTRLSIL.

The V call is TRBV18, the J call TRBJ2-3; 10 bases are a match to TRBD2. This CDR3 is 15 amino acids long. V trimming: 3 bases; J trimming: 4 bases; junction bases outside the gene matches: 4. The germline V gene has CDR1 KGHSH and CDR2 LQKENI. The CDR3, as DNA: TGTGCCAGCTCACCCCCTAGCGGGAGTTCAGATACGCAGTATTTT. Protein: CASSPPSGSSDTQYF. Based on the CDR3 plus reference TRBV18 and TRBJ2-3, the full variable domain is NAGVMQNPRHLVRRRGQEARLRCSPMKGHSHVYWYRQLPEEGLKFMVYLQKENIIDESGMPKERFSAEFPKEGPSILRIQQVVRGDSAAYFCASSPPSGSSDTQYFGPGTRLTVL.

The rearrangement uses TRBV23-1 and TRBJ1-1; D remains ambiguous. TRBV23-1 is sorted into the ORF group, with uncertain function. The CDR3 totals 14 residues. Trimming removed 1 base at V and 10 bases at J, with 16 bases between. The CDR3 here is CASSQCRGKARAFF. The CDR3 nucleotides are TGCGCCAGCAGTCAATGTCGGGGAAAGGCTCGAGCTTTCTTT.

The rearrangement links TRBV5-4 to TRBJ2-3; D is perhaps TRBD2 (6 bases). CDR3 length equals 17 residues. V was pared by 0 bases and J by 2 bases, with 16 bases between. CDR1 is SGHNT and CDR2 is YYREEE in the germline V gene (reference sequence). The CDR3 DNA is TGTGCCAGCAGCTTGGGGACTAACCCAACTACCACAGATACGCAGTATTTT. As protein: CASSLGTNPTTTDTQYF.

CDR3 in amino acids: CASSSGTGLNEQFF. The CDR3 coding sequence is TGTGCCAGCAGCTCCGGGACAGGTTTAAATGAGCAGTTCTTC. This chain links TRBV5-6 with TRBJ2-1; TRBD1 agrees at 8 bases. The CDR3 extends over 14 amino acids. Germline lookup yields CDR1 SGHDT and CDR2 YYEEEE. J gave up 7 bases and V 3 bases, and 6 bases lay outside the gene matches. The whole variable domain, filled in from reference TRBV5-6 and TRBJ2-1, reads DAGVTQSPTHLIKTRGQQVTLRCSPKSGHDTVSWYQQALGQGPQFIFQYYEEEERQRGNFPDRFSGHQFPNYSSELNVNALLLGDSALYLCASSSGTGLNEQFFGPGTRLTVL.

The genes are TRBV5-1 and TRBJ1-4; D remains ambiguous. The CDR3 length is 13 residues. V was cut by 4 bases and J by 0 bases, with 4 bases left in between. Germline V lookup: CDR1 SGHRS, CDR2 YFSETQ. This chain's CDR3 is CASSPATNEKLFF. The CDR3 DNA follows: TGCGCCAGCAGCCCCGCAACTAATGAAAAACTGTTTTTT.

The V call is TRBV7-8, the J call TRBJ2-4; the match to TRBD2 covers 13 bases. J was trimmed by 7 bases and V by 3 bases; bases with no gene match: 21. The CDR3 totals 21 residues. Germline V lookup: CDR1 SGHVS, CDR2 FQNEAQ. CDR3 DNA sequence: TGTGCCAGCAGCTTCCCCCAAGGGGGCACTTCCGGGACTAGCGGGATGAACATTCAGTACTTC. Protein: CASSFPQGGTSGTSGMNIQYF.